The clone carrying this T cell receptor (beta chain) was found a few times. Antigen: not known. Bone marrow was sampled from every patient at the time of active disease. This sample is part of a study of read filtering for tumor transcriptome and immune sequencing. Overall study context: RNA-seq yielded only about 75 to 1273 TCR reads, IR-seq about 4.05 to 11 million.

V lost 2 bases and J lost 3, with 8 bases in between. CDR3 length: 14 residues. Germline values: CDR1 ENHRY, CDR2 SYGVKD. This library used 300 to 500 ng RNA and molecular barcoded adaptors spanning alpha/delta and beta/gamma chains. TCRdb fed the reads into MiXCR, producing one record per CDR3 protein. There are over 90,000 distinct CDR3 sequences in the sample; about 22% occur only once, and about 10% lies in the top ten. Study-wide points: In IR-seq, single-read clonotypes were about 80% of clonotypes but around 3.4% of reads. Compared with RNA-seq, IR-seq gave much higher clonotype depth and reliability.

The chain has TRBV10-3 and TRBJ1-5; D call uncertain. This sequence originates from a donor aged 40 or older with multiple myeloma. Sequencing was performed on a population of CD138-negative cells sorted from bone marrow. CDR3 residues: CAISENNNNQPQHF. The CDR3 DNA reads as TGTGCCATCAGTGAGAATAACAACAATCAGCCCCAGCATTTT.